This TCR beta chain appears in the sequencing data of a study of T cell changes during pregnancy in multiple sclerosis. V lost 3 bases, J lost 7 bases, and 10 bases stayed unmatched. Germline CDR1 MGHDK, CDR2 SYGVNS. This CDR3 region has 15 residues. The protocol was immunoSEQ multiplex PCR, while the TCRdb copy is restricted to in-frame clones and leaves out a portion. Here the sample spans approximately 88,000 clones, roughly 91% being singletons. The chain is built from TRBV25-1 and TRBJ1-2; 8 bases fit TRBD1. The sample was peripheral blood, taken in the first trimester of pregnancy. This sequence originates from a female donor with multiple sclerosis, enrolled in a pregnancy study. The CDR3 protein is CASSDTTGQGAGYTF. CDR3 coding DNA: TGTGCCAGCAGTGATACAACGGGTCAGGGGGCTGGCTACACCTTC.